Listed below are T cell receptor beta chains from one sample, sequenced in a study of T-cell reconstitution after alpha-beta-depleted transplantation in children. TCRdb reprocessed the PCR reads via MiXCR and lists one record per CDR3 protein. In the table there are approximately 490,000 distinct CDR3 sequences, around an eighth of which are singletons. Sequencing was performed on PBMCs from the stem cell graft donor, taken from the stem cell graft. These TCRs come from a human donor who donated a stem cell graft to a child with combined immunodeficiency. Each CDR3 is given with its conserved first and last residue. D genes are given only for firm matches. Only part of the rows carry a size: once, few, many, or a class if the clone is expanded.

d_call,clone_size,j_call,v_call,cdr3_aa,cdr3_nt
.,few,TRBJ2-2,TRBV27,CASSSVLQTGELFF,TGTGCCAGCAGTTCGGTCCTCCAAACCGGGGAGCTGTTTTTT
.,many,TRBJ2-3,TRBV10-3,CAISGVSQGGTDTQYF,TGTGCCATCAGTGGAGTCTCACAGGGTGGGACAGATACGCAGTATTTT
TRBD2,.,TRBJ2-7,TRBV7-2,CASSFFPGTTIYEQYF,TGTGCCAGCAGCTTTTTTCCCGGGACTACTATCTACGAGCAGTACTTC
TRBD2,.,TRBJ2-5,TRBV9,CASSASGGVQETQYF,TGTGCCAGCAGCGCTAGCGGGGGGGTCCAAGAGACCCAGTACTTC
.,.,TRBJ2-7,TRBV19,CASSTQDGDPYEQYF,TGTGCCAGTAGTACCCAAGACGGGGACCCCTACGAGCAGTACTTC
TRBD1,.,TRBJ1-6,TRBV7-2,CASSLGFGRTGGSYNSPLHF,TGTGCCAGCAGCTTAGGCTTCGGACGGACAGGAGGCTCCTATAATTCACCCCTCCACTTT
TRBD2,few,TRBJ2-5,TRBV4-2,CASSQDLASGYAVQETQYF,TGTGCCAGCAGCCAAGATTTGGCTAGCGGGTATGCCGTTCAAGAGACCCAGTACTTC
.,many,TRBJ1-6,TRBV9,CASSPEMDRPSPLHF,TGTGCCAGCAGCCCAGAGATGGACAGACCTTCACCCCTCCACTTT
.,.,TRBJ1-6,TRBV2,CANSEGVSPLHF,TGTGCCAACAGTGAAGGGGTTTCACCCCTCCACTTT
TRBD2,few,TRBJ2-5,TRBV13,CASSLWREGSQETQYF,TGTGCCAGCAGCTTATGGCGGGAGGGGTCCCAAGAGACCCAGTACTTC
.,many,TRBJ1-2,TRBV5-1,CASSFSGASGYTF,TGCGCCAGCAGCTTCTCGGGGGCCTCTGGCTACACCTTC
TRBD1,.,TRBJ1-5,TRBV12-3/TRBV12-4,CASSLSSTGGDQPQHF,TGTGCCAGCAGTTTGAGTTCGACAGGGGGCGACCAGCCCCAGCATTTT
TRBD1,.,TRBJ2-7,TRBV12-5,CASGLVWDRPREQYF,TGTGCTAGTGGTTTAGTTTGGGACAGGCCACGCGAGCAGTACTTC
.,.,TRBJ2-2,TRBV7-2,CASSLGWRGRAGELFF,TGTGCCAGCAGCTTAGGGTGGCGTGGCAGGGCCGGGGAGCTGTTTTTT
TRBD1,many,TRBJ2-3,TRBV5-1,CASSQDRGPDTQYF,TGCGCCAGCAGCCAGGACAGGGGACCAGATACGCAGTATTTT
.,many,TRBJ2-3,TRBV20-1,CSARQPLPDSTDTQYF,TGCAGTGCTAGACAGCCCCTCCCCGATAGCACAGATACGCAGTATTTT
TRBD1,.,TRBJ2-7,TRBV23-1,CASSPPRTGKDYEQYF,TGCGCCAGCAGTCCCCCAAGGACAGGGAAGGACTACGAGCAGTACTTC
.,few,TRBJ2-3,TRBV20-1,CSARDPGASSTDTQYF,TGCAGTGCTAGAGATCCCGGGGCTTCTAGCACAGATACGCAGTATTTT
.,many,TRBJ2-5,TRBV10-3,CAISEELAVETQYF,TGTGCCATCAGTGAAGAGCTAGCAGTCGAGACCCAGTACTTC
TRBD2,many,TRBJ2-3,TRBV5-1,CASNKLAGGPMDTQYF,TGCGCCAGCAACAAACTAGCGGGGGGGCCTATGGATACGCAGTATTTT
TRBD1,many,TRBJ2-5,TRBV5-6,CASSPGTGVGPETQYF,TGTGCCAGCAGCCCTGGGACAGGGGTTGGACCAGAGACCCAGTACTTC
TRBD1,many,TRBJ2-5,TRBV9,CASNRGETQETQYF,TGTGCCAGCAACAGGGGGGAGACCCAAGAGACCCAGTACTTC